These 3 T cell receptor beta chains originate from one sample sequenced in a study of CD8+ T cells in alopecia areata. Extraction and reverse transcription of RNA yielded cDNA as the sequencing template. Generated by immunoSEQ multiplex PCR, the TCRdb table keeps only in-frame clones and is missing some. The data contain roughly 170,000 clones, 59% of them singletons. Sequences were derived from CD4+ T cells sorted from blood, sampled at week 0. The receptors stem from a human donor with alopecia areata.

This chain uses TRBV10-3 with TRBJ2-7; D not certain. Trimming cost V 2 bases and J 2 bases, with 1 base left between them. The CDR3 loop spans 11 amino acids. The germline V gene has CDR1 ENHRY and CDR2 SYGVKD. The CDR3 DNA follows: TGTGCCATCAGTGAGGCCTACGAGCAGTACTTC. Translation: CAISEAYEQYF.

This clone was counted ten times or more. The chain links TRBV10-3 to TRBJ2-7; D not resolved. V lost 0 bases and J lost 3, with 6 bases in between. There are 13 residues in the CDR3. The germline V gene encodes CDR1 ENHRY and CDR2 SYGVKD. CDR3 in DNA: TGTGCCATCAGTGAGTCGGCAGACTACGAGCAGTACTTC. Residues: CAISESADYEQYF.

The chain carries TRBV27 and TRBJ2-3; TRBD2 might be the D (6 bases). The germline CDR1 and CDR2 sequences are MNHEY and SMNVEV (reference sequence). This CDR3 region has 12 residues. The V end was cut by 5 bases, the J end by 8 bases, with 11 bases between. The CDR3 nucleotides read TGTGCCAGCAGTCCCCAGGGAGGTACGCAGTATTTT. As protein: CASSPQGGTQYF.